This T cell receptor (beta chain) was profiled in a study of OX40 agonist ivuxolimab in advanced cancers. At the level of the whole study: Ivuxolimab was an agonistic, fully human IgG2 monoclonal antibody directed against OX40 (CD134), a costimulatory receptor. Intravenous ivuxolimab was administered to patients every 2 weeks at six dose levels: 0.01, 0.1, 0.3, 1.5, 3 and 10 mg/kg. Of the roughly 51 patients in dose escalation, 19 had hepatocellular carcinoma, some 15 had melanoma, 9 had renal cell carcinoma and 9 had head and neck cancer. In the dose-escalation cohort, approximately 80% of patients were male, and the mean age was around 65 years with a range of roughly 20 to 79. Prior anti-PD-1, anti-PD-L1 or anti-CTLA-4 therapy was permitted, and checkpoint inhibitors had been received by roughly two fifths of dose-escalation patients. Partial responses occurred in three dose-escalation patients: two with cutaneous melanoma and one with hepatocellular carcinoma. Peripheral TCRbeta sequencing was intended to test whether TCR sequence diversity was altered and clonal T-cell expansion was caused by ivuxolimab. The paper describes the monotherapy dose-escalation part (N ≈ 51 patients) of the phase I trial of ivuxolimab.

The CDR3, from cysteine to phenylalanine, totals 13 residues. The DNA shown is the 39-base CDR3, in frame from base 1. Looking up the germline V gene (reference sequence) yields CDR1 LNHDA and CDR2 SQIVND. Trimming costs V 7 bases and J 8 bases, and their ends lie 17 bases apart. Patients with autoimmune disease history or receiving systemic immunosuppression were excluded from the trial. In every dose cohort, peripheral blood was drawn for TCR sequencing at baseline, cycle 4 day 1, and cycle 7 day 1. Samples were obtained from an open-label, multicenter, first-in-human phase I dose-escalation trial of ivuxolimab. The trial enrolled adults with locally advanced or metastatic head and neck squamous cell, hepatocellular, melanoma or renal cell carcinoma. Before TCR sequencing, CD4+ T cells and CD8+ T cells from peripheral blood were sorted into separate populations. The sample holds a few counts of this clone. Its antigen has not been determined. No base quality values were provided; no much bigger clone lies one nucleotide off.

For sequencing of the TCRbeta CDR3 region, genomic DNA was extracted from the sorted cells. The immunoSEQ Assay was used to sequence the TCRbeta CDR3 regions. Imported from immuneACCESS, the table was reduced by TCRdb to in-frame sequences with V and J called. These copies leave out some clones; in studies compared against another copy, an unresolved V gene accounts for under half, and the cause of the remainder is not known. The sample table contains around 82,000 clones; only one count was recorded for 88% of them. Roughly 0.44% of the sample rests with the top ten. General study outcomes and caveats: In the 0.1-3.0 mg/kg groups, partial responders had among the lowest normalized peripheral clonal expansion, particularly in CD8+ T cells. At doses of 0.1 to 3.0 mg/kg, clonal expansion of both CD4+ and CD8+ T cells in blood was seen between baseline and week 6. After ivuxolimab, expanded clones were on average more numerous among CD8+ T cells than among CD4+ T cells. Antigen specificity was not determined for the clonally expanded peripheral T cells. Low levels of normalized T-cell clonal expansion were also seen in some nonresponding patients.

The origin of this receptor is an adult with an advanced solid tumor such as melanoma, head and neck, liver or kidney cancer. The material was CD4+ or CD8+ T cells sorted from blood, obtained in a trial of the OX40 agonist ivuxolimab. The rearrangement combines TRBV19 with TRBJ1-2; TRBD1 could be the D gene, as 5 bases match. CDR3 loop: CASTPGTARGYTF. The nucleotide sequence is TGTGCCAGTACCCCCGGGACCGCTAGAGGCTACACCTTC.